The clone carrying this TCR beta chain was counted a few times. The data were obtained in a study of cytomegalovirus exposure and HLA in healthy donors. The PCR ran on 60 Vbeta and 13 Jbeta primers. The protocol was immunoSEQ multiplex PCR, while the TCRdb copy is restricted to in-frame clones and leaves out a portion. Of about 120,000 clones detected, roughly 87% appear once; the ten largest clones hold 1.5%. This receptor was taken from a woman under 30 in good health and CMV-seronegative. The sequenced material came from PBMCs.

CDR3 protein: CASRNGQGAYEQYF. In nucleotides, the CDR3 is TGTGCCAGCCGGAACGGGCAGGGGGCATACGAGCAGTACTTC. The chain carries TRBV27 and TRBJ2-7; 8 bases agree with TRBD1. CDR1 is MNHEY, CDR2 SMNVEV, per germline (reference sequence). V trimming: 8 bases; J trimming: 4 bases; junction bases outside the gene matches: 10. CDR3 length: 14 amino acids.